The rows below give T cell receptor beta chains drawn from one sample of a study of response to subunit inactivated influenza vaccine. From the RT-PCR reads, TCRdb called clonotypes with MiXCR, one entry per CDR3 protein. The sample lists about 780,000 distinct CDR3 sequences, roughly 20% seen once, with 9.5% to 13% in the top ten. The starting material was PBMCs from blood, obtained about 5 days after vaccination. These receptors originate from a man aged 50-59 years who received an inactivated influenza vaccine. The CDR3 runs from the conserved cysteine through the conserved F or W. The order of the fields is clone size, J gene, D gene, V gene, CDR3 protein, CDR3 DNA. The D gene is left open where the match is weak. For some rows the clone size is stated as once, few or many, or as a class when expanded; others skip it.

>NA|TRBJ1-2|NA|TRBV9
CASSVALTTNYGYTF
TGTGCCAGCAGCGTAGCACTGACAACTAACTATGGCTACACCTTC
>NA|TRBJ2-3|NA|TRBV6-1
CASSRKRSLTDTQYF
TGTGCCAGCAGTAGAAAGCGGAGCCTCACAGATACGCAGTATTTT
>NA|TRBJ2-7|NA|TRBV7-2
CASSSRQSYEQYF
TGTGCCAGCAGCTCGCGACAGTCCTACGAGCAGTACTTC
>NA|TRBJ2-1|TRBD2|TRBV20-1
CSASGLLAGVSYNEQFF
TGCAGTGCTAGCGGGTTACTAGCGGGAGTTTCCTACAATGAGCAGTTCTTC
>once|TRBJ2-3|TRBD2|TRBV5-1
CASSLAAGVPRDTQYF
TGCGCCAGCAGCTTGGCAGCGGGGGTGCCTAGGGATACGCAGTATTTT
>few|TRBJ2-2|NA|TRBV6-7
CASSYSTSGTNTGELFF
TGTGCCAGCAGTTACTCGACCTCCGGAACGAACACCGGGGAGCTGTTTTTT
>NA|TRBJ2-2|NA|TRBV20-1
CSARDSPRTGELFF
TGCAGTGCTAGGGACAGCCCGAGAACCGGGGAGCTGTTTTTT
>NA|TRBJ2-1|NA|TRBV4-2
CASSQEGRHTYNEQFF
TGTGCCAGCAGCCAAGAGGGGAGACATACTTACAATGAGCAGTTCTTC
>few|TRBJ1-5|TRBD1|TRBV6-1
CASGDTGGPNQPQHF
TGTGCCAGCGGAGATACAGGGGGGCCCAATCAGCCCCAGCATTTT
>many|TRBJ2-5|TRBD1|TRBV7-2
CASSLAGTGFETQYF
TGTGCCAGCAGCTTAGCCGGGACAGGTTTTGAGACCCAGTACTTC
>NA|TRBJ2-1|NA|TRBV20-1
CSARARGYNEQFF
TGCAGTGCTAGAGCGCGGGGATACAATGAGCAGTTCTTC
>few|TRBJ2-1|TRBD2|TRBV20-1
CSARASGYNEQFF
TGCAGTGCTAGAGCTAGCGGGTACAATGAGCAGTTCTTC
>NA|TRBJ2-7|NA|TRBV10-3
CAISESVRLAGPPYEQYF
TGTGCCATCAGTGAGTCGGTTAGGCTAGCCGGACCCCCCTACGAGCAGTACTTC
>once|TRBJ2-3|NA|TRBV5-1
CASSLTGIPTDTQYF
TGCGCCAGCAGCTTGACCGGGATTCCCACAGATACGCAGTATTTT
>NA|TRBJ2-7|NA|TRBV7-8
CASSSGGRALIEQYF
TGTGCCAGCAGCTCTGGCGGCAGGGCTCTAATCGAGCAGTACTTC
>NA|TRBJ2-3|NA|TRBV4-1
CASSQDESGYTDTQYF
TGCGCCAGCAGCCAAGACGAGAGCGGGTACACAGATACGCAGTATTTT
>NA|TRBJ2-7|TRBD2|TRBV11-2
CASSPRTSGRSEQYF
TGTGCCAGCAGCCCGCGGACTAGCGGGAGGAGCGAGCAGTACTTC
>few|TRBJ2-7|TRBD1|TRBV6-2/TRBV6-3
CASSYSRDRGLLEQYF
TGTGCCAGCAGTTACTCGAGGGACAGGGGGCTCCTCGAGCAGTACTTC
>NA|TRBJ2-7|NA|TRBV25-1
CASSPAGPTIYEQYF
TGTGCCAGCAGCCCCGCGGGGCCGACGATATACGAGCAGTACTTC
>NA|TRBJ1-4|NA|TRBV10-3
CAISESNAEKLFF
TGTGCCATCAGTGAGTCGAATGCTGAAAAACTGTTTTTT
>NA|TRBJ2-2|TRBD2|TRBV24-1
CATSDFLGLAGTNTGELFF
TGTGCCACCAGTGATTTCCTCGGACTAGCGGGGACGAACACCGGGGAGCTGTTTTTT
>many|TRBJ2-2|TRBD1|TRBV25-1
CASKGQGVSGELFF
TGTGCCAGCAAGGGACAGGGGGTATCCGGGGAGCTGTTTTTT
>many|TRBJ2-7|TRBD2|TRBV29-1
CSVSRTSETYEQYF
TGCAGCGTTTCTAGGACTAGCGAGACCTACGAGCAGTACTTC
>NA|TRBJ1-5|NA|TRBV12-3/TRBV12-4
CASSFRARQPQHF
TGTGCCAGCAGTTTCAGGGCCCGTCAGCCCCAGCATTTT
>NA|TRBJ2-2|TRBD1|TRBV6-1
CAGDRGPGELFF
TGTGCCGGAGACAGGGGGCCCGGGGAGCTGTTTTTT
>few|TRBJ2-1|NA|TRBV2
CASSEEGRGSYNEQFF
TGTGCCAGCAGTGAAGAGGGACGAGGCTCCTACAATGAGCAGTTCTTC
>NA|TRBJ2-7|NA|TRBV15
CATSRGKGVTYEQYF
TGTGCCACCAGCAGAGGAAAGGGGGTAACTTACGAGCAGTACTTC
>NA|TRBJ2-1|NA|TRBV2
CASSATPGTYNEQFF
TGTGCCAGCAGTGCCACTCCCGGGACGTACAATGAGCAGTTCTTC
>NA|TRBJ2-2|TRBD2|TRBV10-3
CAIRREGLAAGELFF
TGTGCCATCAGACGAGAGGGACTAGCGGCCGGGGAGCTGTTTTTT
>NA|TRBJ1-1|NA|TRBV18
CASSPQPMTVNTEAFF
TGTGCCAGCTCACCACAGCCAATGACGGTGAACACTGAAGCTTTCTTT
>few|TRBJ2-7|NA|TRBV5-1
CASSLDVGGRNEQYF
TGCGCCAGCAGCTTGGATGTGGGGGGCAGGAACGAGCAGTACTTC
>NA|TRBJ1-2|NA|TRBV20-1
CSATGRTEYGYTF
TGCAGTGCTACTGGGAGGACAGAATATGGCTACACCTTC
>few|TRBJ2-2|NA|TRBV15
CATSRAPTGSTAGELFF
TGTGCCACCAGCAGGGCCCCCACAGGGTCCACGGCCGGGGAGCTGTTTTTT
>many|TRBJ2-2|NA|TRBV12-3/TRBV12-4
CASSFTWGMNTGELFF
TGTGCCAGCAGTTTTACTTGGGGCATGAACACCGGGGAGCTGTTTTTT
>NA|TRBJ2-2|TRBD1|TRBV20-1
CSARPGGSGELFF
TGCAGTGCTAGACCAGGGGGCTCCGGGGAGCTGTTTTTT
>NA|TRBJ2-2|NA|TRBV2
CASREGQAGTGELFF
TGTGCCAGCCGGGAGGGACAGGCGGGAACCGGGGAGCTGTTTTTT
>NA|TRBJ2-3|TRBD1|TRBV24-1
CATSESRPGQGRDTQYF
TGTGCCACCAGTGAATCACGACCGGGACAGGGGCGCGATACGCAGTATTTT
>NA|TRBJ1-1|TRBD1|TRBV5-1
CAISSGQGRVTEAFF
TGCGCCATCAGCTCTGGACAGGGTCGAGTGACTGAAGCTTTCTTT
>few|TRBJ2-5|TRBD2|TRBV6-1
CASRPTSGGWETQYF
TGTGCCAGCAGACCCACTAGCGGGGGGTGGGAGACCCAGTACTTC
>many|TRBJ2-7|NA|TRBV20-1
CSATGQSEQYF
TGCAGTGCCACAGGACAGAGCGAGCAGTACTTC
>NA|TRBJ2-5|NA|TRBV7-9
CATRGGQETQYF
TGTGCCACCAGGGGAGGTCAAGAGACCCAGTACTTC
>NA|TRBJ2-3|NA|TRBV10-3
CAITQGVGSTDTQYF
TGTGCCATCACTCAGGGAGTGGGGAGCACAGATACGCAGTATTTT
>NA|TRBJ2-7|TRBD2|TRBV6-2/TRBV6-3
CASSFVGTSGSYEQYF
TGTGCCAGCAGTTTTGTTGGGACTAGCGGTTCCTACGAGCAGTACTTC
>NA|TRBJ1-2|TRBD1|TRBV4-3
CASSQDHRGTGYTF
TGCGCCAGCAGCCAAGACCACAGGGGAACGGGCTACACCTTC